Given below is one T cell receptor (beta chain) in context. V shed 6 bases and J shed 3 bases, with 12 bases lying between them. CDR3 length: 13 amino acids. Germline V gives CDR1 LNHDA, CDR2 SQIVND (reference sequence). This entry belongs to a study of technical replicates of blood from a few donors. The repertoire was sequenced with immunoSEQ multiplex PCR; TCRdb's copy has only in-frame clones and lacks some. The sample contains approximately 79,000 clones, 85% to 95% of which appear only once. The sequencing input was T cells isolated from PBMCs. The TCR was taken from a human donor in good health. The V call is TRBV19, the J call TRBJ2-7; possible D gene TRBD2, 6 bases. CDR3 residues: CASRGGGNYEQYF. The CDR3, as DNA: TGTGCCAGTAGGGGTGGAGGGAACTACGAGCAGTACTTC.